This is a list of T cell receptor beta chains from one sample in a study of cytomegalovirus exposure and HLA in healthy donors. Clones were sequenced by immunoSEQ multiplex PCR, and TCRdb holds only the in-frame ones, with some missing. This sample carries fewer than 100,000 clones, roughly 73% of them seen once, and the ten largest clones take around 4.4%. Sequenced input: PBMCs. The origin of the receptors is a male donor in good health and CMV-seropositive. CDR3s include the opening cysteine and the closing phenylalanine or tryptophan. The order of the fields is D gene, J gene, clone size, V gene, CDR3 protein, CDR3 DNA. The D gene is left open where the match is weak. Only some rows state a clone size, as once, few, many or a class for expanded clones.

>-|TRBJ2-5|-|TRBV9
CASSVADEQTQYF
TGTGCCAGCAGCGTAGCCGATGAGCAGACCCAGTACTTC
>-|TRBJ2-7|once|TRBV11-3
CASSLPGSGEQYF
TGTGCCAGCAGCTTACCAGGGTCAGGCGAGCAGTACTTC
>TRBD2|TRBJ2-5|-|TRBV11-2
CASSPRLAGGFGETQYF
TGTGCCAGCAGCCCCCGACTAGCGGGAGGGTTCGGGGAGACCCAGTACTTC
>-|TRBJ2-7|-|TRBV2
CASSSRAGGVTYEQYF
TGTGCCAGCAGTTCCAGAGCTGGCGGGGTAACCTACGAGCAGTACTTC
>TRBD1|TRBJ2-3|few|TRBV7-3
CASSPTTGGPDTQYF
TGTGCCAGCAGCCCTACCACAGGGGGCCCAGATACGCAGTATTTT
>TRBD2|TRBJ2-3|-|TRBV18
CASSSGLATDTQYF
TGTGCCAGCTCGTCGGGACTAGCAACAGATACGCAGTATTTT
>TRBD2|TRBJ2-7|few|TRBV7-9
CASSLGGGLAGGREQYF
TGTGCCAGCAGCTTAGGGGGGGGGTTAGCGGGAGGACGCGAGCAGTACTTC
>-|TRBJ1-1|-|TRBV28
CASSLTGGREAFF
TGTGCCAGCAGTCTGACTGGGGGGAGAGAAGCTTTCTTT
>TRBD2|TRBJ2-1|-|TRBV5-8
CASSPGLAGGSYNEQFF
TGTGCCAGCAGCCCGGGACTAGCGGGAGGATCCTACAATGAGCAGTTCTTC
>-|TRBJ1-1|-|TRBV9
CASSVYGRTGSTEAFF
TGTGCCAGCAGCGTATACGGCCGAACTGGGAGCACTGAAGCTTTCTTT
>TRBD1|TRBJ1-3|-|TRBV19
CASSIVPGGSSGNTIYF
TGTGCCAGTAGTATAGTTCCAGGGGGCAGCTCTGGAAACACCATATATTTT
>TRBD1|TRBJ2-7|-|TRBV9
CASSVAPAGTGSGYEQYF
TGTGCCAGCAGCGTAGCCCCCGCCGGGACAGGGAGTGGATACGAGCAGTACTTC
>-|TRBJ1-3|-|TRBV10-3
CAISESGGAPRRGNTIYF
TGTGCCATCAGTGAGTCTGGGGGGGCCCCACGGCGAGGAAACACCATATATTTT
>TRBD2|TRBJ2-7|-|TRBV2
CARGGENSYEQYF
TGTGCCAGGGGGGGGGAAAACTCCTACGAGCAGTACTTC
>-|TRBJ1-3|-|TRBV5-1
CASSLAGGSTGNTIYF
TGCGCCAGCAGCTTGGCGGGGGGGAGTACTGGAAACACCATATATTTT
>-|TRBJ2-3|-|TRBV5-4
CASRVLGQSTDTQYF
TGTGCCAGCAGGGTTTTAGGACAGAGCACAGATACGCAGTATTTT
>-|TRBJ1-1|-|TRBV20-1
CSARGSTEAFF
TGCAGTGCTAGGGGGAGCACTGAAGCTTTCTTT
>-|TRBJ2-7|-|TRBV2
CASSDSQDYPSSYEQYF
TGTGCCAGCAGTGACTCACAGGACTATCCGAGCTCCTACGAGCAGTACTTC
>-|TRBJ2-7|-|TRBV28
CASLPGQISYEQYF
TGTGCCAGCCTACCTGGTCAAATCTCCTACGAGCAGTACTTC
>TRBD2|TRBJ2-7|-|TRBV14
CASSPRLLAGKSYEQYF
TGTGCCAGCAGTCCAAGATTACTAGCGGGAAAGAGCTACGAGCAGTACTTC
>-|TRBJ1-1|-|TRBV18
CASSPLALNAEAFF
TGTGCCAGCTCCCCTCTCGCGTTAAACGCTGAAGCTTTCTTT
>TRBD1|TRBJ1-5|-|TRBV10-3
CAISGGGQGPNQPQHF
TGTGCCATCAGTGGGGGCGGACAGGGCCCCAATCAGCCCCAGCATTTT
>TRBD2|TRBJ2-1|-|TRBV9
CASSVVGTSAYEQFF
TGTGCCAGCAGCGTAGTGGGGACTAGCGCCTATGAGCAGTTCTTC